This entry lists 27 T cell receptor beta chains sequenced from one sample in a study of response to subunit inactivated influenza vaccine. TCRdb reprocessed the RT-PCR reads via MiXCR and lists one record per CDR3 protein. The sample lists more than 700,000 distinct CDR3 sequences, over 20% occurring once. The source material was PBMCs from blood, sampled around 5 days after vaccination. The receptors shown here come from a man between 50 and 59 years old who received an inactivated influenza vaccine.

The CDR3 loop is CAISESDSSNQPQHF. CDR3 bases: TGTGCCATCAGTGAGTCGGACAGTTCAAATCAGCCCCAGCATTTT. This chain uses TRBV10-3 with TRBJ1-5, with D maybe TRBD1 (6 bases). There are 15 residues in the CDR3. Germline CDR1 is ENHRY and CDR2 is SYGVKD. Trimming took off 0 bases at V and 4 bases at J, with 10 bases between the two ends.

The sample holds many counts of this clonotype. The rearrangement links TRBV7-9 to TRBJ2-3; D not certain. Deletions cut 5 bases from V and 7 bases from J, with 10 bases between. The CDR3 is 12 amino acids. Germline V gene data show CDR1 as SEHNR and CDR2 as FQNEAQ (reference sequence). The CDR3 region is CASSNNGYTQYF. The CDR3 DNA follows: TGTGCCAGCAGCAACAACGGGTATACGCAGTATTTT.

The chain uses TRBV7-2 and TRBJ2-1; 10 bases agree with TRBD2. The CDR3 runs 17 residues. CDR1 SGHTA and CDR2 FQGNSA come from the germline V gene. The trim removed 1 base at V and 4 bases at J, leaving 7 bases unmatched. This chain's CDR3 is CASSLVLAGTHYNEQFF. The CDR3, as DNA: TGTGCCAGCAGCTTAGTACTAGCGGGGACCCATTACAATGAGCAGTTCTTC.

The chain combines TRBV15 with TRBJ2-1, with unresolved D. V gave up 3 bases and J gave up 0 bases, with 9 bases separating them. This CDR3 region has 15 residues. The V gene's germline CDR1 is LNHNV and CDR2 YYDKDF (reference sequence). The DNA for the CDR3 is TGTGCCACCAGCAGCGCCCTGAGCTCCTACAATGAGCAGTTCTTC. It specifies CATSSALSSYNEQFF.

V usage is TRBV7-9 and J usage is TRBJ1-1; no reliable D call. The CDR3 has 16 residues. Germline CDR1 reads SEHNR; CDR2 reads FQNEAQ (reference sequence). V lost 5 bases, J lost 6 bases, and 22 bases lay in between. CDR3 in amino acids: CASSPDRAFSAPEAFF. DNA of the CDR3: TGTGCCAGCAGCCCCGACCGGGCCTTTTCAGCACCTGAAGCTTTCTTT.

The genes are TRBV28 and TRBJ2-1; D call uncertain. The length of the CDR3 is 12 residues. Germline lookup yields CDR1 MDHEN and CDR2 SYDVKM. V shed 3 bases and J shed 10 bases, with 10 bases lying between them. The CDR3 here is CASSFSSWEQFF. The DNA for the CDR3 is TGTGCCAGCAGTTTCTCTTCTTGGGAGCAGTTCTTC.

There are a few counts of this clonotype. The CDR3 here is CASSKTGGNQPQHF. Here the CDR3 DNA reads TGTGCCAGCAGTAAGACAGGGGGTAATCAGCCCCAGCATTTT. The V call is TRBV6-1, the J call TRBJ1-5, with 9 bases identical to TRBD1. CDR1 and CDR2 (germline): MNHNS, SASEGT. This CDR3 region has 14 residues. V was pared by 5 bases and J by 4 bases, with 3 bases of the junction left unmatched.

The chain employs TRBV20-1 and TRBJ2-7; weak D call: TRBD1 (6 bases). Trimming removed 0 bases from V and 6 bases from J, with 15 bases in between. CDR3 length equals 14 residues. Germline V gives CDR1 DFQATT, CDR2 SNEGSKA (reference sequence). The CDR3 spells CSARDLQGLGEQYF. The DNA of the CDR3 is TGCAGTGCTAGAGATCTGCAGGGGCTGGGCGAGCAGTACTTC.

This clonotype was recorded a few times. V is TRBV2 and J is TRBJ1-4; D is unclear. With 6 bases removed from V and 8 bases from J, the gap between germline ends came to 13 bases. Germline CDR1 SNHLY, CDR2 FYNNEI. The CDR3 is made up of 13 amino acids. Here the CDR3 reads CASRGLQGEKLFF. The CDR3 bases are TGTGCCAGCAGAGGATTACAAGGGGAAAAACTGTTTTTT.

The table lists this clonotype with a count of one. J is TRBJ2-1 and V is TRBV20-1; D possibly uses TRBD1 or TRBD2 (6 bases each). CDR3 length: 17 amino acids. CDR1 DFQATT and CDR2 SNEGSKA come from the germline V gene (reference sequence). The germline V and J ends were trimmed by 5 bases and 7 bases, with 27 bases remaining between them. Written as DNA, the CDR3 is TGCAGTGCTGGCTCCGGAGTGGTGGGGGGCGCTGGGAATGAGCAGTTCTTC. Protein sequence: CSAGSGVVGGAGNEQFF.

This clonotype was seen a handful of times. The V and J genes are TRBV7-2 and TRBJ2-3; either TRBD1 or TRBD2 may fit D (5 bases each). The CDR3 length is 16 residues. Germline CDR1 and CDR2: SGHTA and FQGNSA. The V and J ends lost 0 bases and 5 bases respectively, with 15 bases between them. The CDR3 protein is CASSLAGTEILDTQYF. The CDR3 nucleotides read TGTGCCAGCAGCTTAGCGGGGACGGAGATCCTAGATACGCAGTATTTT.

This clonotype showed up many times. The V call is TRBV20-1, the J call TRBJ2-1; 7 nucleotides align to TRBD1. The germline gives CDR1 DFQATT, CDR2 SNEGSKA (reference sequence). Trimming removed 0 bases from V and 6 bases from J; junction bases left unmatched: 8. CDR3 size: 15 residues. CDR3 nucleotides: TGCAGTGCTAGAGACCATCTGACAGGGATCAATGAGCAGTTCTTC. Translating gives CSARDHLTGINEQFF.

The chain uses TRBV20-1 and TRBJ2-4; D is ambiguous. The germline V and J ends were trimmed by 1 base and 0 bases, with 4 bases remaining between them. CDR3 length: 13 residues. Germline-derived CDR1 and CDR2 are DFQATT and SNEGSKA (reference sequence). The chain's CDR3 is CSARGIAKNIQYF. CDR3 in DNA: TGCAGTGCTAGAGGCATAGCCAAAAACATTCAGTACTTC.

This clonotype has just a few counts. The chain recombines TRBV12-3 or TRBV12-4 with TRBJ2-2, with 10 bases identical to TRBD2. Unmatched junction bases numbered 7, after V lost 6 bases and J lost 3 bases. This CDR3 comprises 16 residues. CDR3 nucleotides: TGTGCCAGCAGCTCTAGCGGGGGCCGCGACACCGGGGAGCTGTTTTTT. Protein product: CASSSSGGRDTGELFF.

The rearrangement joins TRBV29-1 to TRBJ2-3; TRBD2 agrees at 10 bases. CDR3 length equals 15 residues. The J segment lost 4 bases and the V segment lost 3 bases, leaving 7 bases of the junction unmatched. CDR1 is SQVTM, CDR2 ANQGSEA, per germline. CDR3 protein: CSVDFSGRASDTQYF. In nucleotides, the CDR3 is TGCAGCGTTGACTTCAGCGGGAGGGCCTCAGATACGCAGTATTTT.

The V gene is TRBV6-1, the J gene TRBJ2-7, with TRBD2 matching 13 bases. Germline assignment: CDR1 MNHNS and CDR2 SASEGT. With 6 bases clipped from V and 6 bases from J, the junction kept 11 bases outside the gene matches. The CDR3 has 16 amino acids. The CDR3 DNA follows: TGTGCCAGCAGCCGGACACCGGGGACTAGCGGGGCCGAGCAGTACTTC. Residues: CASSRTPGTSGAEQYF.

Concerning this clonotype: At one boundary the junction diverges from the germline segment, which might be a read error. This chain joins TRBV5-1 and TRBJ2-1, with D unresolved. Germline CDR1 and CDR2: SGHRS and YFSETQ. This CDR3 region has 12 residues. The CDR3 loop is CAISLVELEQFF. The CDR3 nucleotides are TGCGCCATCAGCTTAGTAGAGCTTGAGCAGTTCTTC.

V is TRBV15 and J is TRBJ2-5; D unclear. Germline loops: CDR1 LNHNV, CDR2 YYDKDF (reference sequence). V lost 4 bases and J 6 bases, leaving 18 bases between the germline ends. The CDR3 runs 15 residues. This chain's CDR3 is CATSTYPGAVQTQYF. The DNA for the CDR3 is TGTGCCACCAGCACTTACCCAGGTGCCGTACAGACCCAGTACTTC. Looking up the rest from reference TRBV15 and TRBJ2-5 gives the full variable domain: DAMVIQNPRYQVTQFGKPVTLSCSQTLNHNVMYWYQQKSSQAPKLLFHYYDKDFNNEADTPDNFQSRRPNTSFCFLDIRSPGLGDTAMYLCATSTYPGAVQTQYFGPGTRLLVL.

In its sample, this clonotype was seen a few times. A read error may account for a junction end that differs from germline. The chain joins TRBV7-7 to TRBJ2-2; no definite D call. Germline values: CDR1 SSHAT, CDR2 FNYEAQ (reference sequence). The CDR3 totals 13 residues. The CDR3 bases are TGTGCTAGCAGCACCAGGAACACCGGGGAGCTGTTTTTT. It translates to CASSTRNTGELFF.

The rearrangement uses TRBV9 and TRBJ2-6; D gene uncertain. CDR3 size: 15 residues. The ends were cut back, 2 bases at V and 0 bases at J, with 6 bases in the middle. CDR1 and CDR2 (germline): SGDLS, YYNGEE. The CDR3 DNA reads as TGTGCCAGCAGCGTTCGGATCTCTGGGGCCAACGTCCTGACTTTC. This sequence encodes CASSVRISGANVLTF.

The rearrangement uses TRBV20-1 and TRBJ2-5; D not resolved. Trimming removed 5 bases at V and 0 bases at J, with 13 bases between. The CDR3 contains 14 residues. The V gene's germline CDR1 is DFQATT and CDR2 SNEGSKA (reference sequence). CDR3 sequence reads: CSAQKGWDQETQYF. The CDR3 DNA follows: TGCAGTGCTCAAAAAGGGTGGGACCAAGAGACCCAGTACTTC.

This clonotype was seen only a few times. The V and J genes are TRBV6-6 and TRBJ2-3; 7 positions match TRBD1. V was pared by 8 bases and J by 6 bases, with 5 bases of the junction left unmatched. The CDR3 spans 12 residues. The germline gives CDR1 MNHNY, CDR2 SVGAGI (reference sequence). The CDR3 nucleotides are TGTGCCAGCTGGGACAGTTCCGATACGCAGTATTTT. Translation gives CASWDSSDTQYF.

Here the CDR3 reads CASSLGRRGREQYF. DNA for the CDR3: TGTGCCAGCAGTTTGGGACGCAGAGGCAGGGAGCAGTACTTC. The chain employs TRBV6-5 and TRBJ2-7; D may correspond to TRBD1 or TRBD2 (5 bases each). The CDR3 is 14 amino acids. The V and J ends lost 4 bases and 7 bases respectively, with 17 bases between them. Germline assignment: CDR1 MNHEY and CDR2 SVGAGI.

This clonotype was detected only a few times. This sequence joins TRBV20-1 and TRBJ2-1, with D maybe TRBD2 (6 bases). Germline assignment: CDR1 DFQATT and CDR2 SNEGSKA (reference sequence). This CDR3 has 16 amino acids. V lost 3 bases, J lost 2 bases, and 17 bases lay in between. The DNA of the CDR3 is TGCAGTGCTAGGACGGTCGGGACTCCGACCTACAATGAGCAGTTCTTC. The encoded protein is CSARTVGTPTYNEQFF.

This clonotype was observed many times. V gene TRBV7-9 combines with J gene TRBJ2-3; TRBD2 is a possible D gene (6 bases). The length of the CDR3 is 14 residues. V lost 3 bases and J 2 bases, leaving 9 bases between the germline ends. Germline CDR1 and CDR2: SEHNR and FQNEAQ (reference sequence). CDR3 nucleotide sequence: TGTGCCAGCAGCTTGGGAGGCCTCACAGATACGCAGTATTTT. Translating gives CASSLGGLTDTQYF.

The table lists this clonotype with a few counts. The V gene is TRBV12-3 or TRBV12-4, the J gene TRBJ1-5; D ambiguous. The V and J ends lost 0 bases and 0 bases respectively, with 6 bases between them. This CDR3 region has 15 residues. CDR3 bases: TGTGCCAGCAGTTTAGCAGCTAATAGCAATCAGCCCCAGCATTTT. Protein sequence: CASSLAANSNQPQHF.

The V gene is TRBV6-1, the J gene TRBJ2-6; the match to TRBD2 covers 9 bases. The length of the CDR3 is 17 residues. The V gene end was trimmed by 6 bases and the J gene end by 1 base; junction bases not matched to a gene: 7. From germline, CDR1 is MNHNS and CDR2 SASEGT. The CDR3 DNA is TGTGCCAGCAGCGAGACCAGCGGGAGGTCTGGGGCCAACGTCCTGACTTTC. Protein: CASSETSGRSGANVLTF.